These 23 T cell receptor beta chains were all obtained from the same sample, sequenced in a study of cytomegalovirus exposure and HLA in healthy donors. A multiplex PCR was run with 60 Vbeta primers and 13 Jbeta primers. Assay: immunoSEQ multiplex PCR; the TCRdb copy retains only in-frame clones and omits some. This sample has approximately 130,000 clones, with approximately 85% found just once. The sample consisted of PBMCs. The origin of the receptors is a woman aged 25 to 39 in good health and CMV-seropositive.

V usage is TRBV4-1 and J usage is TRBJ2-1; tentatively, D is TRBD1 (6 bases). With 4 bases removed from V and 3 bases from J, the gap between germline ends came to 22 bases. The germline CDR1 and CDR2 sequences are MGHRA and YSYEKL. The CDR3 has 18 amino acids. CDR3 loop: CASSLMSQRGSDYNEQFF. The CDR3 DNA sequence: TGCGCCAGCAGCCTAATGTCCCAAAGGGGGAGTGACTACAATGAGCAGTTCTTC.

This clone was seen a handful of times. The chain recombines TRBV21-1 with TRBJ2-5; the tabulated D call, TRBD1, remains unverified against the DNA. TRBV21-1 is a known pseudogene. CDR3 length: 15 residues. The DNA for the CDR3 is TGTGCCAGCATCTCACGTGGACAGGGAAGGGAGACCCAGTACTTC. This codes for CASISRGQGRETQYF.

CDR3 DNA: TGTGCCAGCAGCTACCGGGACAGGGGAAGCAATCAGCCCCAGCATTTT. Translation: CASSYRDRGSNQPQHF. The genes are TRBV5-6 and TRBJ1-5, with TRBD1 matching over 10 bases. The CDR3 length is 16 residues. Germline loops: CDR1 SGHDT, CDR2 YYEEEE. J gave up 1 base and V 3 bases, and 4 bases lay outside the gene matches.

This clone appeared once. The chain links TRBV6-1 to TRBJ1-1; 8 nucleotides align to TRBD1. The CDR3 runs to 14 residues. Trimming took 2 bases from V and 4 from J; bases not matched to a gene: 3. Looked up from germline, CDR1 is MNHNS and CDR2 is SASEGT. The CDR3 nucleotides read TGTGCCAGCAGTGAAAGACAGGGGATCACTGAAGCTTTCTTT. Residues: CASSERQGITEAFF.

The chain combines TRBV28 with TRBJ1-2; perhaps TRBD1 as D (5 bases). Trimming removed 4 bases from V and 5 bases from J, with 8 bases in between. Germline V lookup: CDR1 MDHEN, CDR2 SYDVKM. The CDR3 covers 12 residues. CDR3 region: CASSWGLYGYTF. In DNA, the CDR3 is TGTGCCAGCAGTTGGGGCCTTTATGGCTACACCTTC.

This chain's CDR3 is CASSLAEGDGYTF. The CDR3, as DNA: TGTGCCAGCAGCCTTGCAGAGGGGGATGGCTACACCTTC. The chain has TRBV11-3 and TRBJ1-2, with D possibly being TRBD1 (6 bases). CDR3 length: 13 amino acids. Trimming removed 5 bases at V and 6 bases at J, with 13 bases between. Germline values: CDR1 SGHNT, CDR2 YENEEA. Full variable domain (rest looked up from reference TRBV11-3 and TRBJ1-2): EAGVVQSPRYKIIEKKQPVAFWCNPISGHNTLYWYLQNLGQGPELLIRYENEEAVDDSQLPKDRFSAERLKGVDSTLKIQPAELGDSAVYLCASSLAEGDGYTFGSGTRLTVV.

J is TRBJ2-7 and V is TRBV18, with 9 bases lining up with TRBD1. Germline-derived CDR1 and CDR2 are KGHSH and LQKENI. The CDR3 consists of 16 residues. The trim removed 2 bases at V and 0 bases at J, leaving 5 bases unmatched. The CDR3 bases are TGTGCCAGCTCACCAGCGACAGGGGGGAGCTCCTACGAGCAGTACTTC. It translates to CASSPATGGSSYEQYF.

The chain has TRBV2 and TRBJ1-3; D perhaps matches TRBD1 (5 bases). The V end lost 4 bases, the J end lost 0 bases, and 7 bases lay between the germline ends. The CDR3 is made up of 14 amino acids. CDR1 is SNHLY and CDR2 is FYNNEI in the germline V gene. CDR3 DNA sequence: TGTGCCAGCAGTGTGGGGGGCTCTGGAAACACCATATATTTT. Amino acids: CASSVGGSGNTIYF.

V and J are TRBV5-1 and TRBJ2-5; a possible D gene is TRBD2 (5 bases). CDR1 SGHRS and CDR2 YFSETQ come from the germline V gene. The V end lost 4 bases, the J end lost 0 bases, and 10 bases lay between the germline ends. The CDR3 extends over 14 amino acids. CDR3 in amino acids: CASSVTGYQETQYF. CDR3 nucleotide sequence: TGCGCCAGCAGCGTGACGGGGTACCAAGAGACCCAGTACTTC. Using reference TRBV5-1 and TRBJ2-5 for the parts outside the CDR3, the full variable domain is KAGVTQTPRYLIKTRGQQVTLSCSPISGHRSVSWYQQTPGQGLQFLFEYFSETQRNKGNFPGRFSGRQFSNSRSEMNVSTLELGDSALYLCASSVTGYQETQYFGPGTRLLVL.

The J gene is TRBJ2-1, the V gene TRBV9; no firm D call. The V end lost 0 bases, the J end lost 9 bases, and 13 bases lay between the germline ends. Germline V CDR1 and CDR2: SGDLS, YYNGEE. The CDR3 loop spans 14 amino acids. CDR3 region: CASSVESRYVEQFF. As DNA, the CDR3 is TGTGCCAGCAGCGTAGAGAGCCGGTACGTTGAGCAGTTCTTC. The full variable domain, rest sourced from reference TRBV9 and TRBJ2-1, is DSGVTQTPKHLITATGQRVTLRCSPRSGDLSVYWYQQSLDQGLQFLIQYYNGEERAKGNILERFSAQQFPDLHSELNLSSLELGDSALYFCASSVESRYVEQFFGPGTRLTVL.

The J gene is TRBJ1-6, the V gene TRBV30; no definite D call. The germline V gene has CDR1 GTSNPN and CDR2 SVGIG (reference sequence). This CDR3 is 12 amino acids long. Trimming shortened V by 2 bases and J by 11 bases, and 10 bases separated the two germline ends. The CDR3 DNA reads TGTGCCTGGAGTTTCGGGGAAGCACCCCTCCACTTT. Its protein is CAWSFGEAPLHF.

The chain links TRBV5-5 to TRBJ2-7; weak D call: TRBD1 (6 bases). The germline V gene encodes CDR1 SGHKS and CDR2 YYEKEE (reference sequence). The CDR3 extends over 13 amino acids. V was pared by 3 bases and J by 9 bases, with 16 bases between. The CDR3 DNA follows: TGTGCCAGCAGCTACCGGGACAAAGCAGCGCAGTACTTC. It translates to CASSYRDKAAQYF. Full variable domain (missing parts from reference TRBV5-5 and TRBJ2-7): DAGVTQSPTHLIKTRGQQVTLRCSPISGHKSVSWYQQVLGQGPQFIFQYYEKEERGRGNFPDRFSARQFPNYSSELNVNALLLGDSALYLCASSYRDKAAQYFGPGTRLTVT.

The chain has TRBV15 and TRBJ1-4; D is uncertain. There are 14 residues in the CDR3. Deletions cut 8 bases from V and 0 bases from J, with 10 bases between. Germline-derived CDR1 and CDR2 are LNHNV and YYDKDF (reference sequence). The DNA for the CDR3 is TGTGCCACCGCGGCCCCTCCAACTAATGAAAAACTGTTTTTT. The encoded protein is CATAAPPTNEKLFF.

A word on this clone: Germline and junction disagree at one end, which may indicate a read error. V usage is TRBV10-2 and J usage is TRBJ1-4, with TRBD1 matching 7 bases. The germline V gene has CDR1 WSHSY and CDR2 SAAADI. The CDR3 covers 14 residues. CDR3 DNA: TGCGCCAGCAGTGAAACTCCCGCCTCCGGACAGGTTCTTTTT. This translates into CASSETPASGQVLF.

The chain carries TRBV5-4 and TRBJ2-5; D is perhaps TRBD2 (6 bases). V was trimmed by 1 base and J by 5 bases, leaving 18 bases between them. Germline assignment: CDR1 SGHNT and CDR2 YYREEE (reference sequence). The CDR3 runs to 16 residues. CDR3: CASSLLSGIREETQYF. In DNA form, the CDR3 reads TGTGCCAGCAGCTTGCTAAGCGGTATCCGGGAGGAGACCCAGTACTTC. Based on the CDR3 plus reference TRBV5-4 and TRBJ2-5, the full variable domain is ETGVTQSPTHLIKTRGQQVTLRCSSQSGHNTVSWYQQALGQGPQFIFQYYREEENGRGNFPPRFSGLQFPNYSSELNVNALELDDSALYLCASSLLSGIREETQYFGPGTRLLVL.

This clone was counted once. The V and J genes are TRBV5-4 and TRBJ2-7; TRBD1 might be the D (5 bases). This CDR3 is 15 amino acids long. V was cut by 4 bases and J by 2 bases, with 16 bases left in between. Per germline, CDR1 SGHNT and CDR2 YYREEE (reference sequence). The DNA of the CDR3 is TGTGCCAGCAGCCCCGCTCAGGGTACGACCTACGAGCAGTACTTC. Residues: CASSPAQGTTYEQYF.

This clone was recorded a few times. The rearrangement joins TRBV5-1 to TRBJ2-6; D may be TRBD1 (5 bases). This CDR3 spans 19 amino acids. Germline V gives CDR1 SGHRS, CDR2 YFSETQ. V was pared by 6 bases and J by 2 bases, with 24 bases between. CDR3 sequence: CASTRTRQTPLAGANVLTF. The CDR3 DNA reads TGCGCCAGCACCCGAACGAGACAGACACCCTTGGCTGGGGCCAACGTCCTGACTTTC.

The V and J genes are TRBV28 and TRBJ1-2, with D unresolved. With 5 bases removed from V and 1 base from J, the gap between germline ends came to 8 bases. This CDR3 comprises 13 residues. Germline CDR1 is MDHEN and CDR2 is SYDVKM. CDR3: CASSTAYNYGYTF. Here the CDR3 DNA reads TGTGCCAGCAGTACTGCATATAACTATGGCTACACCTTC.

The J gene is TRBJ2-5, the V gene TRBV28; TRBD1 is a possible D gene (5 bases). The CDR3 is 13 amino acids. The ends were cut back, 6 bases at V and 5 bases at J, with 13 bases in the middle. Germline CDR1 reads MDHEN; CDR2 reads SYDVKM. The CDR3 sequence is CASRGRVRETQYF. The CDR3 coding sequence is TGTGCCAGCAGGGGCAGGGTCAGGGAGACCCAGTACTTC. The full variable domain, with the rest looked up from reference TRBV28 and TRBJ2-5, is DVKVTQSSRYLVKRTGEKVFLECVQDMDHENMFWYRQDPGLGLRLIYFSYDVKMKEKGDIPEGYSVSREKKERFSLILESASTNQTSMYLCASRGRVRETQYFGPGTRLLVL.

The gene calls are TRBV28 and TRBJ1-2; D unresolved. The CDR3 loop spans 13 amino acids. The germline V gene has CDR1 MDHEN and CDR2 SYDVKM. Trimming cost V 3 bases and J 1 base, with 6 bases left between them. The CDR3 sequence is CASSLAFNYGYTF. The CDR3 nucleotides read TGTGCCAGCAGTTTGGCCTTTAACTATGGCTACACCTTC.

The chain carries TRBV10-1 and TRBJ2-1; TRBD2 agrees at 7 bases. Per germline, CDR1 WNHNN and CDR2 SYGVQD (reference sequence). This CDR3 contains 16 residues. V was clipped by 0 bases and J by 5 bases; unmatched bases: 7. The CDR3 here is CASSESTRGSDNEQFF. As DNA, the CDR3 is TGCGCCAGCAGTGAGTCGACGCGGGGGTCGGACAATGAGCAGTTCTTC.

The J gene is TRBJ1-1, the V gene TRBV9; 9 positions match TRBD1. This CDR3 region has 14 residues. V lost 4 bases, J lost 8 bases, and 9 bases stayed unmatched. Germline values: CDR1 SGDLS, CDR2 YYNGEE. DNA for the CDR3: TGTGCCAGCAGCCGACAGGGGGTTGGGGGGGAAGCTTTCTTT. Translated: CASSRQGVGGEAFF. Combining the CDR3 with reference TRBV9 and TRBJ1-1 gives the whole variable domain DSGVTQTPKHLITATGQRVTLRCSPRSGDLSVYWYQQSLDQGLQFLIQYYNGEERAKGNILERFSAQQFPDLHSELNLSSLELGDSALYFCASSRQGVGGEAFFGQGTRLTVV.

CDR3 nucleotides: TGTGCCAGCAGCTTGGCAGGGTCTGAGTACGAGCAGTACTTC. Amino acid sequence: CASSLAGSEYEQYF. This chain links TRBV5-4 with TRBJ2-7, with D possibly TRBD1 on 5 matching bases. CDR1 and CDR2 from the germline V gene are SGHNT and YYREEE (reference sequence). V lost 0 bases to trimming and J lost 4 bases, with 11 bases between them. The CDR3 extends over 14 amino acids.